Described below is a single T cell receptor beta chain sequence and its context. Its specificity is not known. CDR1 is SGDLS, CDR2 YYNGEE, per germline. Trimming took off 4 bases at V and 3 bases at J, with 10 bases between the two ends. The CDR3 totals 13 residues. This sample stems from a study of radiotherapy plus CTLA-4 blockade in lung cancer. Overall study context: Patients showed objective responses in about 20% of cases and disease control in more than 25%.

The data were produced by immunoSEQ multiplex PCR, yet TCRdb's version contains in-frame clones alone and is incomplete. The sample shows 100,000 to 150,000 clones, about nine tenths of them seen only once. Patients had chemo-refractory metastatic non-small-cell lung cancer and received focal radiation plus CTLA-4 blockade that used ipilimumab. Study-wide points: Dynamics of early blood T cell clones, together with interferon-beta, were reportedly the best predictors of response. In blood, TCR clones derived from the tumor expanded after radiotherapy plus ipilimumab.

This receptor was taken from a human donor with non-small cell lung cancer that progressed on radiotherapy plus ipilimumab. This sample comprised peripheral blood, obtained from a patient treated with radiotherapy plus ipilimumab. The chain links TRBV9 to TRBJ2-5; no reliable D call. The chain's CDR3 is CASSPTLKETQYF. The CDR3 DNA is TGTGCCAGCAGCCCGACTTTGAAAGAGACCCAGTACTTC.